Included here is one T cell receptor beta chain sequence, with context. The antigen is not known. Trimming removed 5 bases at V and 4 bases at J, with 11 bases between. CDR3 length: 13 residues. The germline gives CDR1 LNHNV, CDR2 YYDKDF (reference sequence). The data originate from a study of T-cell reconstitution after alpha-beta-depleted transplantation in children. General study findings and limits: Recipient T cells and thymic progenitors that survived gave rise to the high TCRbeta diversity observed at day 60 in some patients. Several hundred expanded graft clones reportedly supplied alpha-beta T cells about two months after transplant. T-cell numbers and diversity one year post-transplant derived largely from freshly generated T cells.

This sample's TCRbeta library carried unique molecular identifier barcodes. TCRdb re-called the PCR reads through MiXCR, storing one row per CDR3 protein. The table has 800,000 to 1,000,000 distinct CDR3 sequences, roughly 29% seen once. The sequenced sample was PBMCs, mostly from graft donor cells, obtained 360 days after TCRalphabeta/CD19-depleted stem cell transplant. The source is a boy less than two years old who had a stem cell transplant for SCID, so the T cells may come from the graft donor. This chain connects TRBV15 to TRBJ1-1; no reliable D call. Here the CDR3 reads CATSSTPGTEAFF. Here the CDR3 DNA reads TGTGCCACCAGCTCTACCCCGGGCACTGAAGCTTTCTTT.